This entry lists 30 T cell receptor beta chains sequenced from one sample in a study of early T cells in non-severe SARS-CoV-2 infection. TCRdb recomputed calls from the 5' RACE reads with MiXCR, one row per CDR3 protein. The sample holds approximately 19,000 distinct CDR3 sequences, 4% to 5.5% seen once. Source material: whole blood. The origin of the receptors is an adult who was a healthcare worker with PCR-confirmed SARS-CoV-2 infection or an uninfected control (not recorded which).

This clonotype has only a few counts. The genes are TRBV12-3 or TRBV12-4 and TRBJ1-5; D unclear. CDR3 length: 14 amino acids. Deletions cut 3 bases from V and 1 base from J, with 7 bases between. The CDR3 coding sequence is TGTGCCAGCAGTTTGGTAGCGAGCAATCAGCCCCAGCATTTT. Translation: CASSLVASNQPQHF.

This clonotype was detected ten times or more. V and J are TRBV5-1 and TRBJ2-7; D might be TRBD1 (6 bases). The CDR3 extends over 14 amino acids. Germline V CDR1 and CDR2: SGHRS, YFSETQ. The V and J ends lost 5 bases and 9 bases respectively, with 21 bases between them. The CDR3 DNA is TGCGCCAGCAGGGCCAATACAGGGAGCGATGCGCAGTACTTC. This gives the protein CASRANTGSDAQYF.

About this clonotype: This clone may be a read error of a much larger clone one base away. V and J are TRBV19 and TRBJ2-7; D could derive from TRBD1 or TRBD2 (5 bases each). Trimming took 5 bases from V and 0 from J, leaving 14 bases between them. The CDR3 has 15 amino acids. Germline loops: CDR1 LNHDA, CDR2 SQIVND (reference sequence). The CDR3 DNA follows: TGTGCCAGTAGTCTCGGGGACCGGGGCTCCTACGAGCAGTACTTC. It codes for CASSLGDRGSYEQYF.

By sample fraction, this clonotype is medium-sized. V usage is TRBV20-1 and J usage is TRBJ1-1; D is uncertain. V lost 0 bases and J lost 0, with 8 bases in between. The CDR3 is made up of 14 amino acids. Looked up from germline, CDR1 is DFQATT and CDR2 is SNEGSKA (reference sequence). CDR3 amino acids: CSARDYVLNTEAFF. The CDR3 coding sequence is TGCAGTGCTAGAGATTACGTCCTGAACACTGAAGCTTTCTTT.

This clonotype was seen ten or more times. This rearrangement joins TRBV15 to TRBJ1-1; no clear D gene. The CDR3 sequence is 15 residues long. V was shortened by 1 base and J by 1 base, with 10 bases between the two germline ends. Germline V lookup: CDR1 LNHNV, CDR2 YYDKDF (reference sequence). The CDR3: CATSRVGRPNTEAFF. Written as DNA, the CDR3 is TGTGCCACCAGCAGAGTTGGAAGGCCGAACACTGAAGCTTTCTTT.

This chain uses TRBV13 with TRBJ2-3; no clear D gene. Germline V lookup: CDR1 PRHDT, CDR2 FYEKMQ (reference sequence). V was cut by 5 bases and J by 5 bases, with 11 bases left in between. CDR3 size: 13 residues. Here the CDR3 DNA reads TGTGCCAGCAGCCCAGGTGCGCTAGATACGCAGTATTTT. Encoded protein: CASSPGALDTQYF.

This clonotype occurred a few times. This chain connects TRBV7-2 to TRBJ1-2, with D perhaps matching TRBD1 (5 bases). Between the trimmed V and J ends, which lost 5 bases and 0 bases, there was a span of 13 bases. This CDR3 is 15 amino acids long. Germline-derived CDR1 and CDR2 are SGHTA and FQGNSA. The CDR3 sequence is CASSTRTLANYGYTF. The CDR3 nucleotides read TGTGCCAGCAGCACGCGGACACTCGCTAACTATGGCTACACCTTC. Supplemented by reference TRBV7-2 and TRBJ1-2, the full variable domain reads GAGVSQSPSNKVTEKGKDVELRCDPISGHTALYWYRQSLGQGLEFLIYFQGNSAPDKSGLPSDRFSAERTGGSVSTLTIQRTQQEDSAVYLCASSTRTLANYGYTFGSGTRLTVV.

This clonotype was counted at least ten times. The chain combines TRBV30 with TRBJ1-2; D perhaps matches TRBD1 (5 bases). Germline V gene sequence: CDR1 GTSNPN, CDR2 SVGIG (reference sequence). The V end lost 3 bases, the J end lost 5 bases, and 13 bases lay between the germline ends. There are 13 residues in the CDR3. CDR3 in amino acids: CAWSGGGGYGYTF. The CDR3 bases are TGTGCCTGGAGCGGTGGGGGTGGATATGGCTACACCTTC.

The table lists this clonotype with a few counts. V is TRBV10-1 and J is TRBJ2-5, with D unclear. CDR1 and CDR2 from the germline V gene are WNHNN and SYGVQD (reference sequence). V shed 4 bases and J shed 5 bases, with 11 bases lying between them. The CDR3 has 13 residues. The CDR3, as DNA: TGCGCCAGCAGTGGGACCCTCCGGGAGACCCAGTACTTC. Amino acids: CASSGTLRETQYF.

This clonotype has a count of ten or more. The chain employs TRBV2 and TRBJ2-3; TRBD1 is a possible D gene (6 bases). The CDR3 length is 14 residues. From germline, CDR1 is SNHLY and CDR2 FYNNEI. The germline V and J ends were trimmed by 7 bases and 0 bases, with 11 bases remaining between them. The DNA for the CDR3 is TGTGCCAGCAAGGGGGAAATTAGCACAGATACGCAGTATTTT. Its protein is CASKGEISTDTQYF.

The chain joins TRBV19 to TRBJ2-1, with 8 nucleotides matching TRBD1. The V and J ends lost 2 bases and 4 bases, in that order; junction bases with no gene match: 7. Germline CDR1 reads LNHDA; CDR2 reads SQIVND (reference sequence). The CDR3 covers 16 residues. The CDR3: CASSILPGQVYNEQFF. The CDR3 nucleotides read TGTGCCAGTAGTATATTGCCGGGACAGGTGTACAATGAGCAGTTCTTC. The full variable domain, its missing parts supplied by reference TRBV19 and TRBJ2-1, is DGGITQSPKYLFRKEGQNVTLSCEQNLNHDAMYWYRQDPGQGLRLIYYSQIVNDFQKGDIAEGYSVSREKKESFPLTVTSAQKNPTAFYLCASSILPGQVYNEQFFGPGTRLTVL.

This clonotype appeared a few times. The rearrangement joins TRBV28 to TRBJ2-5; D possibly matches TRBD1 or TRBD2 (6 bases each). This CDR3 has 14 amino acids. With 5 bases removed from V and 3 bases from J, the gap between germline ends came to 13 bases. Per germline, CDR1 MDHEN and CDR2 SYDVKM. CDR3 DNA: TGTGCCAGCAGTCCCCGGGGGCCAAAAGAGACCCAGTACTTC. This gives the protein CASSPRGPKETQYF.

This clonotype was picked up one time. The V gene is TRBV4-1, the J gene TRBJ2-7, with D maybe TRBD2 (7 bases). With 3 bases removed from V and 0 bases from J, the gap between germline ends came to 15 bases. Germline CDR1 reads MGHRA; CDR2 reads YSYEKL. This CDR3 is 16 amino acids long. CDR3 DNA sequence: TGCGCCAGCAGCCAGGGCGACAGGACTAGCTCCTACGAGCAGTACTTC. Protein sequence: CASSQGDRTSSYEQYF.

This clonotype has ten or more counts. The V and J genes are TRBV5-8 and TRBJ1-2; D is ambiguous. CDR1 is SGHTS and CDR2 is YDEGEE in the germline V gene. V was cut by 1 base and J by 7 bases, with 14 bases left in between. The CDR3 length is 14 residues. In DNA form, the CDR3 reads TGTGCCAGCAGCTTGAGGAGAGAAGTGAGTGGCTACACCTTC. As protein: CASSLRREVSGYTF.

This clonotype has just a few counts. The chain's CDR3 is CASSLAGLVKNTQYF. CDR3 sequence (DNA): TGTGCCAGCAGCTTAGCGGGGTTAGTCAAGAATACGCAGTATTTT. The J gene is TRBJ2-3, the V gene TRBV7-9, with D hard to call. The CDR3 contains 15 residues. Trimming pared 0 bases from V and 7 bases from J, leaving 14 bases between. Germline V gene data show CDR1 as SEHNR and CDR2 as FQNEAQ (reference sequence).

This clonotype was counted at least ten times. CDR3 residues: CASSLSGRAFNEQFF. The CDR3 bases are TGTGCCAGCAGCCTTAGCGGGAGGGCCTTCAATGAGCAGTTCTTC. The rearrangement links TRBV7-8 to TRBJ2-1, with 11 bases aligning to TRBD2. The J segment lost 6 bases and the V segment lost 5 bases, leaving 6 bases of the junction unmatched. This CDR3 spans 15 amino acids. Per the germline V gene, CDR1 is SGHVS and CDR2 is FQNEAQ.

This clonotype was detected many times. This chain links TRBV29-1 with TRBJ2-3, with 8 bases fitting TRBD2. Trimming took 4 bases from V and 3 from J; bases not matched to a gene: 3. This CDR3 has 13 amino acids. Germline V gene data show CDR1 as SQVTM and CDR2 as ANQGSEA. The CDR3 DNA follows: TGCAGCGTTGCGGGAGGGCGGACAGATACGCAGTATTTT. It is translated as CSVAGGRTDTQYF.

This clonotype was recorded at least ten times. V is TRBV11-3 and J is TRBJ2-1, with 12 bases that match TRBD2. Trimming took 4 bases from V and 9 from J; bases not matched to a gene: 7. CDR3 length: 15 residues. CDR1 SGHNT and CDR2 YENEEA come from the germline V gene. The DNA for the CDR3 is TGTGCCAGCAGCTCTATACTAGCGGGAGGCGGTGAGCAGTTCTTC. Residues: CASSSILAGGGEQFF.

This clonotype occurred many times. The J gene is TRBJ2-1, the V gene TRBV5-4; the D gene is possibly TRBD2 (6 bases). V was clipped by 3 bases and J by 12 bases, with 13 bases between them. The CDR3 totals 12 residues. CDR1 SGHNT and CDR2 YYREEE come from the germline V gene (reference sequence). The CDR3 DNA reads TGTGCCAGCAGCTGGATCGGGACTCCGCAGTTCTTC. Residues: CASSWIGTPQFF.

This clonotype was recorded many times. The genes are TRBV18 and TRBJ2-7; perhaps TRBD2 as D (6 bases). Germline-derived CDR1 and CDR2 are KGHSH and LQKENI. V was shortened by 0 bases and J by 2 bases, with 8 bases between the two germline ends. The CDR3 consists of 14 residues. This CDR3 reads CASSPPEGPYEQYV. CDR3 DNA: TGTGCCAGCTCACCACCGGAGGGCCCCTACGAGCAGTACGTC.

By frequency in the sample, this clonotype is medium-sized. The V gene is TRBV4-3, the J gene TRBJ2-1; 7 nucleotides agree with TRBD2. The trim removed 0 bases at V and 3 bases at J, leaving 5 bases unmatched. The CDR3 has 16 residues. The germline V gene encodes CDR1 LGHNA and CDR2 YSLEER. The CDR3 DNA reads as TGCGCCAGCAGCCAAGAAGGGCAGCGGGACTACAATGAGCAGTTCTTC. This sequence encodes CASSQEGQRDYNEQFF.

This clonotype is medium-sized in the sample. This CDR3 is CASSLATRNYGYTF. CDR3 DNA: TGTGCCAGCAGCTTAGCGACCAGGAACTATGGCTACACCTTC. The V call is TRBV7-8, the J call TRBJ1-2; D unresolved. CDR1 and CDR2 from the germline V gene are SGHVS and FQNEAQ. The CDR3 length is 14 residues. V shed 0 bases and J shed 2 bases, with 7 bases lying between them.

In its sample, this clonotype was seen many times. This chain uses TRBV3-1 with TRBJ2-6; possible D gene TRBD1, 5 bases. V was pared by 4 bases and J by 4 bases, with 11 bases between. The CDR3 spans 15 residues. Germline V gives CDR1 LGHDT, CDR2 YNNKEL (reference sequence). Here the CDR3 reads CASSLVGLGANVLTF. CDR3 coding DNA: TGTGCCAGCAGCCTGGTGGGGCTCGGGGCCAACGTCCTGACTTTC.

Many counts were recorded for this clonotype. The chain uses TRBV3-1 and TRBJ1-1; 9 nucleotides match TRBD1. The V gene end was trimmed by 8 bases and the J gene end by 5 bases; junction bases not matched to a gene: 6. The germline V gene has CDR1 LGHDT and CDR2 YNNKEL (reference sequence). There are 13 residues in the CDR3. The CDR3, as DNA: TGTGCCAGCGGGGGACAGGGAAATACTGAAGCTTTCTTT. Protein sequence: CASGGQGNTEAFF.

This sequence joins TRBV6-5 and TRBJ2-7; 10 nucleotides line up with TRBD2. CDR3 length equals 14 residues. Germline CDR1 and CDR2: MNHEY and SVGAGI. The V and J ends lost 2 bases and 3 bases, in that order; junction bases with no gene match: 1. The DNA of the CDR3 is TGTGCCAGCAGTTACCGGACTAGCGGCTACGAGCAGTACGTC. Its protein product is CASSYRTSGYEQYV.

This clonotype was seen repeatedly, ten times or more. CDR3 region: CASSQELPGNEQFF. The CDR3 region has the DNA TGTGCCAGCAGCCAAGAACTGCCCGGCAATGAGCAGTTCTTC. The rearrangement joins TRBV14 to TRBJ2-1, with D unclear. This CDR3 has 14 amino acids. Trimming removed 0 bases at V and 6 bases at J, with 9 bases between. Per the germline V gene, CDR1 is SGHDN and CDR2 is FVKESK.

This clonotype is judged medium-sized (0.01 to 0.1%). V is TRBV10-3 and J is TRBJ2-3, with D perhaps matching TRBD2 (5 bases). The CDR3 has 15 amino acids. Trimming stripped 0 bases from V and 3 bases from J, with 10 bases between. Per the germline V gene, CDR1 is ENHRY and CDR2 is SYGVKD. The CDR3: CAISESSWETDTQYF. The CDR3 coding sequence is TGTGCCATCAGTGAGTCGAGTTGGGAGACAGATACGCAGTATTTT.

This clonotype was counted between two and nine times. This chain uses TRBV20-1 with TRBJ1-1; 9 nucleotides line up with TRBD1. Germline CDR1 DFQATT, CDR2 SNEGSKA (reference sequence). J lost 6 bases, V lost 6 bases, and 8 bases had no gene match. The CDR3 contains 13 residues. CDR3 amino acids: CSATGTGYPEAFF. DNA for the CDR3: TGCAGTGCAACCGGGACAGGGTACCCTGAAGCTTTCTTT.

In its sample, this clonotype ranks as medium-sized. V and J are TRBV7-2 and TRBJ2-2; 11 bases align to TRBD2. This CDR3 is 16 amino acids long. Trimming at V came to 3 bases and at J to 5 bases, leaving 5 bases not matched to a gene. CDR1 is SGHTA, CDR2 FQGNSA, per germline. The CDR3 region has the DNA TGTGCCAGCAGCTTTACTAGCGGGAGAGGGACCGGGGAGCTGTTTTTT. Translating gives CASSFTSGRGTGELFF.

This clonotype was recorded at least ten times. V is TRBV19 and J is TRBJ1-5; no clear D. Germline V CDR1 and CDR2: LNHDA, SQIVND (reference sequence). The CDR3 length is 12 residues. The V end lost 5 bases, the J end lost 5 bases, and 7 bases lay between the germline ends. The CDR3 spells CASSLGDQPQHF. CDR3 bases: TGTGCCAGTAGTCTCGGGGATCAGCCCCAGCATTTT.